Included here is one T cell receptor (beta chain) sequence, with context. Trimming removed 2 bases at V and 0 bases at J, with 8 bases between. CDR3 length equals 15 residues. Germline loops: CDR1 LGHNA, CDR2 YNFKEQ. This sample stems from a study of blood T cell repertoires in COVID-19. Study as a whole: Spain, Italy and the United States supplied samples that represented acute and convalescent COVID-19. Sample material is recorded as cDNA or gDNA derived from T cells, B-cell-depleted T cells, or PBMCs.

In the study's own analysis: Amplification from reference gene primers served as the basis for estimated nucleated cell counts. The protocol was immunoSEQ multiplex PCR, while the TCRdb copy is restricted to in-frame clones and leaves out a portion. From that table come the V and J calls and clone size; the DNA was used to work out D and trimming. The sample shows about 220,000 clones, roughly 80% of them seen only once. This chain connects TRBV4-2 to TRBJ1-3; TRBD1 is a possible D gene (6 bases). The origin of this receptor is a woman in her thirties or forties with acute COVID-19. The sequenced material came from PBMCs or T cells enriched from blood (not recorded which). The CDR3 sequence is CASSQKDSSGNTIYF. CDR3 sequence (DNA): TGTGCCAGCAGCCAAAAGGACAGCTCTGGAAACACCATATATTTT.